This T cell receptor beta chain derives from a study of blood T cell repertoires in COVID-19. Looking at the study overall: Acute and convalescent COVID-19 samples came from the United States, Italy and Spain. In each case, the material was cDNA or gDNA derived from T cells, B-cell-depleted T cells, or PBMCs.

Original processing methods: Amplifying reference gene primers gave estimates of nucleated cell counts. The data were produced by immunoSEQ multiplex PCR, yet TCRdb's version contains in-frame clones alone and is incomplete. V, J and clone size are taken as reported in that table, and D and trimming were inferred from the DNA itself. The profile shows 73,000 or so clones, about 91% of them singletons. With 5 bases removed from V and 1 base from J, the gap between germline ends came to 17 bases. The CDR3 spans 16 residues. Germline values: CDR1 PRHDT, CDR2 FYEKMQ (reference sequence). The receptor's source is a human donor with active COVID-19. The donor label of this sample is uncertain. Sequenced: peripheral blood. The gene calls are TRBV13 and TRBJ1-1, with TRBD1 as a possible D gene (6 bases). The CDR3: CASSARQKTGNTEAFF. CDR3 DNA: TGTGCCAGCAGCGCCCGACAAAAGACAGGGAACACTGAAGCTTTCTTT.